The clone carrying this TCR beta chain was detected only once. Methods used by the authors: Amplifying reference gene primers gave estimates of nucleated cell counts. Profiling relied on immunoSEQ multiplex PCR, and the TCRdb table lists in-frame clones only, not all of them. That table furnishes V, J and clone size, whereas the DNA furnished D and trimming. Counted here are 10,000 or so clones, more than 70% occurring once; the ten biggest clones make up roughly 5.6%. This specimen belongs to a study of blood T cell repertoires in COVID-19. For the study at large: COVID-19 samples from acute and convalescent phases originated in the United States, Italy and Spain.

This CDR3 contains 12 residues. Trimming shortened V by 3 bases and J by 8 bases, and 13 bases separated the two germline ends. Germline CDR1 is DFQATT and CDR2 is SNEGSKA (reference sequence). This chain connects TRBV20-1 to TRBJ1-1; D may be TRBD1 (5 bases). Sequencing was carried out using peripheral blood. This sequence originates from a human donor in a cohort sampled during active COVID-19. CDR3 sequence (DNA): TGCAGTGCTAGTAGGCAGGGTGTAGAAGCTTTCTTT. The encoded protein is CSASRQGVEAFF.